A selection of T cell receptor beta chains follows, all from one sample in a study of blood T cell repertoires in COVID-19. Clones were read by immunoSEQ multiplex PCR, and TCRdb kept only the in-frame ones, dropping some. The profile shows approximately 340,000 clones, just over 90% of them singletons. The sample was PBMCs or T cells enriched from blood (not recorded which). These receptors all come from a woman in her thirties or forties who had been exposed to COVID-19. CDR3s include the opening cysteine and the closing phenylalanine or tryptophan. D genes are given only for firm matches. Rows may omit the clone size; those that give it use once, few, many or a size class.

TRBV18	TRBJ2-5	.	.	CASSPRLQETQYF	TGTGCCAGCTCACCCCGCCTGCAGGAGACCCAGTACTTC
TRBV7-6	TRBJ1-6	.	.	CASSLSGGSNSPLHF	TGTGCCAGCAGCTTATCCGGGGGATCAAATTCACCCCTCCACTTT
TRBV29-1	TRBJ2-7	.	once	CSVEGQGRYEQYF	TGCAGCGTTGAAGGGCAGGGGAGATACGAGCAGTACTTC
TRBV15	TRBJ1-5	.	.	CATSTHNQPQHF	TGTGCCACCAGCACCCACAATCAGCCCCAGCATTTT
TRBV7-3	TRBJ1-2	TRBD1	.	CASSFSGTGDLYGYTF	TGTGCCAGCAGCTTTTCCGGGACAGGAGATCTTTATGGCTACACCTTC
TRBV12-3/TRBV12-4	TRBJ2-7	.	.	CASSYQGYEQYF	TGTGCCAGCAGTTACCAGGGATACGAGCAGTACTTC
TRBV4-1	TRBJ1-5	.	.	CASSQDTDSNQPQHF	TGCGCCAGCAGCCAAGATACTGATAGCAATCAGCCCCAGCATTTT
TRBV6-5	TRBJ2-1	.	.	CASSAQGNSYNEQFF	TGTGCCAGCAGCGCCCAGGGCAACTCCTACAATGAGCAGTTCTTC
TRBV5-1	TRBJ1-1	.	.	CASSTGMNTEAFF	TGCGCCAGTTCGACAGGAATGAACACTGAAGCTTTCTTT
TRBV5-5	TRBJ2-5	TRBD2	.	CASSRTSGGARETQYF	TGTGCCAGCAGTCGGACTAGCGGGGGGGCCCGTGAGACCCAGTACTTC
TRBV7-2	TRBJ2-1	TRBD2	.	CASSLVRGVEQFF	TGTGCCAGCAGCTTAGTCCGGGGGGTCGAGCAGTTCTTC
TRBV7-6	TRBJ1-1	TRBD1	.	CASSFTGDTEAFF	TGTGCCAGCAGCTTTACAGGGGACACTGAAGCTTTCTTT
TRBV9	TRBJ1-2	TRBD1	once	CASSQRGQSNYGYTF	TGTGCCAGCAGCCAAAGGGGACAGTCTAACTATGGCTACACCTTC
TRBV27	TRBJ1-6	.	.	CASSLQGDNSPLHF	TGTGCCAGCAGTTTACAGGGTGATAATTCACCCCTCCACTTT
TRBV6-4	TRBJ2-3	.	.	CASSDSILGGSTDTQYF	TGTGCCAGCAGTGACTCGATTCTAGGCGGTTCCACAGATACGCAGTATTTT
TRBV20-1	TRBJ2-1	.	.	CSASGSRAYNEQFF	TGCAGTGCTAGTGGTAGCAGGGCGTACAATGAGCAGTTCTTC
TRBV10-2	TRBJ2-7	.	.	CASSEQTYEQYF	TGCGCCAGCAGTGAACAGACCTACGAGCAGTACTTC
TRBV7-9	TRBJ2-1	.	.	CASSLAHYSYNEQFF	TGTGCCAGCAGCTTAGCCCACTACTCCTACAATGAGCAGTTCTTC
TRBV20-1	TRBJ1-2	TRBD1	few	CSATQGLLRTF	TGCAGTGCAACACAGGGGCTCCTACGGACCTTC
TRBV4-2	TRBJ1-3	TRBD1	.	CASSQERAGGAGNTIYF	TGTGCCAGCAGCCAAGAACGAGCAGGGGGCGCGGGAAACACCATATATTTT
TRBV3-1/TRBV3-2	TRBJ2-1	.	.	CASGRTRQGEQFF	TGTGCCAGCGGAAGGACGCGTCAGGGTGAGCAGTTCTTC
TRBV19	TRBJ1-5	.	.	CASSHFGGSNQPQHF	TGTGCCAGTAGCCACTTTGGGGGGAGCAATCAGCCCCAGCATTTT
TRBV29-1	TRBJ2-3	.	.	CSVAEGADTQYF	TGCAGCGTTGCCGAGGGGGCAGATACGCAGTATTTT
TRBV12-3/TRBV12-4	TRBJ1-2	TRBD1	few	CASSNRGPHGYTF	TGTGCCAGCAGCAACAGGGGTCCCCACGGCTACACCTTC
TRBV2	TRBJ2-7	.	.	CASKEAPSGEQYF	TGTGCCAGCAAGGAGGCACCCTCGGGCGAGCAGTACTTC
TRBV7-2	TRBJ2-1	TRBD1	.	CASSLGTGVEQFF	TGTGCCAGCAGCTTGGGGACAGGGGTTGAGCAGTTCTTC
TRBV12-3/TRBV12-4	TRBJ2-1	.	once	CASRGGREQFF	TGTGCCAGCAGGGGAGGTAGGGAGCAGTTCTTC
TRBV9	TRBJ1-3	.	once	CASSTETNGNTIYF	TGTGCCAGCAGCACCGAGACTAATGGAAACACCATATATTTT
TRBV20-1	TRBJ1-2	TRBD1	.	CSASRGQGAWGYTF	TGCAGTGCTAGTCGGGGACAGGGGGCGTGGGGCTACACCTTC
TRBV4-1	TRBJ2-5	TRBD1	.	CASSLGRDRGRETQYF	TGCGCCAGCAGCCTCGGTCGGGACAGGGGTCGAGAGACCCAGTACTTC
TRBV18	TRBJ1-2	TRBD1	once	CASSLGGQGASYGYTF	TGTGCCAGCTCACTGGGCGGACAGGGGGCTTCCTATGGCTACACCTTC
TRBV11-3	TRBJ2-3	.	many	CASSLEEGGNTDTQYF	TGTGCCAGCAGCTTAGAAGAGGGGGGGAACACAGATACGCAGTATTTT
TRBV18	TRBJ1-2	TRBD1	once	CASSPWTGRNSNYGYTF	TGTGCCAGCTCACCATGGACAGGGCGCAATTCTAACTATGGCTACACCTTC
TRBV13	TRBJ2-3	TRBD1	.	CASSQGQGTDTQYF	TGTGCCAGCAGCCAAGGACAGGGCACAGATACGCAGTATTTT
TRBV2	TRBJ2-7	TRBD1	.	CASRDRGRDEQYF	TGTGCCAGCAGGGACAGGGGGCGCGACGAGCAGTACTTC
TRBV6-2/TRBV6-3	TRBJ2-3	TRBD2	.	CASSTDFRTSASTDTQYF	TGTGCCAGCAGTACCGACTTCAGGACTAGCGCGAGCACAGATACGCAGTATTTT
TRBV6-2/TRBV6-3	TRBJ2-4	.	.	CASSYKSGNLIQYF	TGTGCCAGCAGTTACAAATCGGGAAACCTCATTCAGTACTTC
TRBV12-3/TRBV12-4	TRBJ2-7	.	.	CASSSDFDEQYF	TGTGCCAGCAGCTCCGACTTCGACGAGCAGTACTTC
TRBV5-1	TRBJ1-2	.	.	CASSLQTGISDYGYTF	TGCGCCAGCAGCTTACAAACAGGGATATCGGACTATGGCTACACCTTC
TRBV18	TRBJ1-1	.	.	CASSNRATNTEAFF	TGTGCCAGCTCAAACAGGGCCACGAACACTGAAGCTTTCTTT
TRBV18	TRBJ1-1	TRBD1	.	CASFRQGNTEAFF	TGTGCCAGCTTCCGACAGGGGAACACTGAAGCTTTCTTT
TRBV24-1	TRBJ2-1	.	.	CATSDFPLRNEQFF	TGTGCCACCAGTGATTTTCCCCTTCGCAATGAGCAGTTCTTC
TRBV30	TRBJ2-3	TRBD1	.	CAWSQNRGTDTQYF	TGTGCCTGGAGCCAAAACAGGGGGACAGATACGCAGTATTTT
TRBV3-1/TRBV3-2	TRBJ1-6	.	.	CASSRTDNSPLHF	TGTGCCAGCAGCCGGACTGATAATTCACCCCTCCACTTT
TRBV11-3	TRBJ2-7	.	.	CASSLGQVYEQYF	TGTGCCAGCAGCTTAGGACAGGTCTACGAGCAGTACTTC
TRBV27	TRBJ1-1	.	.	CASSNSTLGGFIVEAFF	TGTGCCAGCAGTAACTCAACCCTAGGAGGGTTCATAGTGGAAGCTTTCTTT
TRBV5-6	TRBJ2-7	TRBD1	few	CASSWTGGAYEQYF	TGTGCCAGCAGCTGGACAGGGGGCGCCTACGAGCAGTACTTC
TRBV27	TRBJ1-1	TRBD1	.	CASSAYRGGNTEAFF	TGTGCCAGCAGTGCCTACAGGGGTGGGAACACTGAAGCTTTCTTT